This T cell receptor beta chain was sequenced in a study of shared clonotypes between healthy human individuals. General observations from the study: Rarefaction exposed incomplete sorted-subset sequencing despite large depth.

Generated by immunoSEQ multiplex PCR, the TCRdb table keeps only in-frame clones and is missing some. In the table there are some 2.4 million clones, 80% to 95% of which are singletons. Remarks on this clone: Antigen unknown.

The V end lost 0 bases, the J end lost 13 bases, and 13 bases lay between the germline ends. The CDR3 is 13 residues long. Germline V gives CDR1 SGHTA, CDR2 FQGNSA. Every donor, a Caucasian adult, lived in Nashville, Tennessee. This sequence originates from a man aged 18 to 30 in good health. Some clones in this sample may be carry-over from other donors' samples. The sequencing sample was made of naive CD4+ T cells from PBMCs. Stated subset: CD45RA+ positively selected. The chain is built from TRBV7-2 and TRBJ2-1; TRBD2 might be the D (5 bases). This CDR3 is CASSLASPAEQFF. CDR3 nucleotides: TGTGCCAGCAGCTTAGCGAGCCCAGCGGAACAGTTCTTC.